The next 9 T cell receptor beta chains were all read from a single sample in a study of T cells in localized non-small cell lung cancer. This table comes from immunoSEQ multiplex PCR, and its TCRdb copy is limited to in-frame clones, with some not included. The sample includes tens of thousands of clones, approximately 84% of them seen just once. Sequencing was performed on peripheral blood, taken before any cancer treatment. The receptor source for this set is a female donor at least 60 years old with stage I lung adenocarcinoma.

The chain recombines TRBV6-1 with TRBJ2-7; D possibly uses TRBD1 or TRBD2 (5 bases each). Per the germline V gene, CDR1 is MNHNS and CDR2 is SASEGT. The CDR3 covers 12 residues. This CDR3 reads CTSGDRLYEQYF. The CDR3 region has the DNA TGTACCTCTGGGGACCGCTTATACGAGCAGTACTTC.

The chain is built from TRBV29-1 and TRBJ2-5, with D possibly matching TRBD2 (5 bases). Germline values: CDR1 SQVTM, CDR2 ANQGSEA. V lost 7 bases to trimming and J lost 2 bases, with 11 bases between them. CDR3 length: 12 residues. The DNA for the CDR3 is TGCAGCGGACGGACGGGGCAAGAGACCCAGTACTTC. It encodes CSGRTGQETQYF.

The chain links TRBV7-2 to TRBJ2-7; the match to TRBD2 covers 10 bases. The CDR3 runs to 15 residues. After removal of 1 base from V and 3 bases from J, the junction contained 3 bases not matched to a gene. Germline-derived CDR1 and CDR2 are SGHTA and FQGNSA. The CDR3 DNA reads TGTGCCAGCAGCTTAGAAGCGGGAGGGAGCTACGAGCAGTACTTC. As protein: CASSLEAGGSYEQYF.

The CDR3 DNA reads as TGTGCCAGCAGCTTAACGACTGTTAGCGGTAGCTCCTACAATGAGCAGTTCTTC. Protein sequence: CASSLTTVSGSSYNEQFF. The chain combines TRBV7-3 with TRBJ2-1; TRBD2 might be the D (6 bases). The germline V gene has CDR1 SGHTA and CDR2 FQGTGA. CDR3 size: 18 residues. V lost 0 bases and J lost 0, with 15 bases in between.

The CDR3 is CASSLRQFNEKLFF. The CDR3 DNA follows: TGTGCCAGCAGTTTACGACAGTTTAATGAAAAACTGTTTTTT. The chain joins TRBV28 to TRBJ1-4; D may be TRBD1 (5 bases). Trimming pared 2 bases from V and 4 bases from J, leaving 8 bases between. CDR1 and CDR2 from the germline V gene are MDHEN and SYDVKM. The length of the CDR3 is 14 residues. Full variable domain (outside the CDR3, taken from reference TRBV28 and TRBJ1-4): DVKVTQSSRYLVKRTGEKVFLECVQDMDHENMFWYRQDPGLGLRLIYFSYDVKMKEKGDIPEGYSVSREKKERFSLILESASTNQTSMYLCASSLRQFNEKLFFGSGTQLSVL.

The chain uses TRBV29-1 and TRBJ2-1, with D perhaps matching TRBD1 or TRBD2 (5 bases each). The CDR3 is 16 amino acids. V was pared by 3 bases and J by 0 bases, with 15 bases between. The germline V gene encodes CDR1 SQVTM and CDR2 ANQGSEA. The CDR3 nucleotides read TGCAGCGTTGACCCGGGACCGCCGAGCTCCTACAATGAGCAGTTCTTC. Encoded protein: CSVDPGPPSSYNEQFF.

Only a few counts were recorded for this clone. The chain carries TRBV19 and TRBJ1-1; a weak D match, TRBD1 (6 bases). From germline, CDR1 is LNHDA and CDR2 SQIVND (reference sequence). The CDR3 has 14 amino acids. Trimming left V 2 bases short and J 1 base short, with 8 bases between. In DNA form, the CDR3 reads TGTGCCAGTAGTATAAGACAGGAGAACACTGAAGCTTTCTTT. This gives the protein CASSIRQENTEAFF.

The chain recombines TRBV7-8 with TRBJ2-7; 10 positions agree with TRBD2. Germline assignment: CDR1 SGHVS and CDR2 FQNEAQ. The CDR3 consists of 16 residues. V trimming: 1 base; J trimming: 3 bases; junction bases outside the gene matches: 6. The CDR3 loop reads CASSLGEGLAFYEQYF. Written as DNA, the CDR3 is TGTGCCAGCAGCTTAGGGGAGGGACTAGCGTTCTACGAGCAGTACTTC.

The rearrangement uses TRBV2 and TRBJ1-1, with D possibly matching TRBD1 (5 bases). Germline loops: CDR1 SNHLY, CDR2 FYNNEI. The CDR3 spans 13 residues. V was pared by 4 bases and J by 3 bases, with 9 bases between. CDR3 sequence: CASSVREDTEAFF. The CDR3 DNA follows: TGTGCCAGCAGTGTCAGGGAAGACACTGAAGCTTTCTTT.